What follows are 18 T cell receptor beta chains derived from one specimen sequenced in a study of blood T cells in healthy people across ages. Through a sample-barcoded 5' primer and a J-beta primer mix, a second PCR was run for roughly 7 to 11 cycles. TCRdb passed the 5' RACE reads through MiXCR, listing each CDR3 protein once. Of roughly 500,000 distinct CDR3 sequences listed, 25% to 30% are singletons. Sequenced sample: blood. The source of these receptors is a woman in her 70s in good health.

At least ten counts were recorded for this clonotype. The V gene is TRBV3-1, the J gene TRBJ2-5; a possible D gene is TRBD2 (6 bases). Looked up from germline, CDR1 is LGHDT and CDR2 is YNNKEL (reference sequence). CDR3 length: 14 amino acids. V lost 1 base, J lost 4 bases, and 10 bases lay in between. CDR3 in amino acids: CASSQVLASETQYF. DNA for the CDR3: TGTGCCAGCAGCCAAGTACTAGCATCAGAGACCCAGTACTTC.

This sequence joins TRBV9 and TRBJ2-5; D may be TRBD2 (6 bases). The V gene's germline CDR1 is SGDLS and CDR2 YYNGEE. CDR3 length equals 14 residues. Trimming removed 10 bases from V and 5 bases from J, with 21 bases in between. The CDR3 sequence is CADRMKTSPETQYF. CDR3 sequence (DNA): TGTGCCGATAGGATGAAAACTAGCCCGGAGACCCAGTACTTC.

This clonotype was found a few times. This chain links TRBV6-5 with TRBJ2-7; D is perhaps TRBD1 (5 bases). Germline V gene sequence: CDR1 MNHEY, CDR2 SVGAGI. CDR3 length: 14 residues. V lost 6 bases to trimming and J lost 4 bases, with 16 bases between them. This CDR3 is CASSRSTGRYEQYF. For the CDR3, the DNA is TGTGCCAGCAGCCGCTCAACAGGAAGATACGAGCAGTACTTC.

In this sample, this clonotype turned up a few times. V gene TRBV20-1 combines with J gene TRBJ2-5; TRBD1 might be the D (5 bases). The J call may be mistaken, given a closer DNA end match to TRBJ2-7. Germline V lookup: CDR1 DFQATT, CDR2 SNEGSKA (reference sequence). The CDR3 consists of 14 residues. Written as DNA, the CDR3 is TGCAGTGCTAGACCCCACTCGGTGGGGCTCGAGCAGTACTTC. Amino acid sequence: CSARPHSVGLEQYF.

This clonotype was observed a few times. The chain carries TRBV28 and TRBJ2-5, with TRBD2 matching over 9 bases. This CDR3 is 18 amino acids long. J gave up 7 bases and V 7 bases, and 22 bases lay outside the gene matches. From germline, CDR1 is MDHEN and CDR2 SYDVKM. CDR3 residues: CASNPFGTPSGDRGTQYF. DNA for the CDR3: TGTGCCAGCAACCCTTTTGGGACGCCTAGCGGGGATAGGGGGACCCAGTACTTC.

This clonotype has only a few counts. The V gene is TRBV7-9, the J gene TRBJ2-1; maybe TRBD1 (6 bases). Trimming shortened V by 6 bases and J by 9 bases, and 21 bases separated the two germline ends. Looked up from germline, CDR1 is SEHNR and CDR2 is FQNEAQ (reference sequence). The CDR3 has 15 amino acids. The CDR3 here is CASRFTGTSHSEQFF. The CDR3 DNA is TGTGCCAGCAGGTTTACCGGGACAAGTCACAGTGAGCAGTTCTTC.

CDR3 residues: CASSLGELRAFF. CDR3 sequence (DNA): TGTGCCAGCAGCTTAGGGGAACTAAGAGCTTTCTTT. This chain links TRBV7-9 with TRBJ1-1; D is unresolved. The CDR3 runs 12 residues. The germline V gene has CDR1 SEHNR and CDR2 FQNEAQ (reference sequence). The V gene lost 1 base and the J gene lost 10 bases, with 10 bases spanning the gap. Drawing the rest from reference TRBV7-9 and TRBJ1-1, the complete variable domain is DTGVSQNPRHKITKRGQNVTFRCDPISEHNRLYWYRQTLGQGPEFLTYFQNEAQLEKSRLLSDRFSAERPKGSFSTLEIQRTEQGDSAMYLCASSLGELRAFFGQGTRLTVV.

Comment on this clonotype: A read error is possible here, since a much larger clone lies one base away. The chain couples TRBV29-1 to TRBJ2-5, with unresolved D. This CDR3 contains 12 residues. The germline V gene encodes CDR1 SQVTM and CDR2 ANQGSEA. Between the trimmed V and J ends, which lost 2 bases and 6 bases, there was a span of 10 bases. For the CDR3, the DNA is TGCAGCGTTGAAAATCTAAGGCAGACCCAGTACTTC. This translates into CSVENLRQTQYF.

This clonotype turned up a few times. J is TRBJ2-4 and V is TRBV5-6, with 8 bases that match TRBD2. V was clipped by 2 bases and J by 1 base; unmatched bases: 5. The V gene's germline CDR1 is SGHDT and CDR2 YYEEEE. The CDR3 extends over 16 amino acids. CDR3: CASSFGGAPAKNIQYF. The DNA for the CDR3 is TGTGCCAGCAGCTTCGGGGGGGCTCCGGCCAAAAACATTCAGTACTTC.

This clonotype has more than one count but fewer than ten. The chain joins TRBV20-1 to TRBJ2-3; the D is unclear. The CDR3 runs 14 residues. The germline V gene has CDR1 DFQATT and CDR2 SNEGSKA (reference sequence). V was cut by 4 bases and J by 3 bases, with 14 bases left in between. The CDR3 sequence: CSATHRARTDTQYF. CDR3 DNA sequence: TGCAGTGCTACCCATAGGGCGCGGACAGATACGCAGTATTTT.

The V gene is TRBV5-1, the J gene TRBJ2-3, with a tentative D call TRBD1 (6 bases). Germline loops: CDR1 SGHRS, CDR2 YFSETQ. The CDR3 totals 16 residues. V dropped 0 bases and J dropped 7 bases, with 18 bases sitting between them. The CDR3, as DNA: TGCGCCAGCAGCTTGGAGGCAGGGGCTGATCTTTATACGCAGTATTTT. Its protein is CASSLEAGADLYTQYF.

The chain links TRBV20-1 to TRBJ1-6; TRBD1 is a possible D gene (6 bases). The CDR3 runs 15 residues. Trimming cost V 5 bases and J 5 bases, with 16 bases left between them. Germline V gene data show CDR1 as DFQATT and CDR2 as SNEGSKA (reference sequence). CDR3 amino acids: CSAHLDRNHNSPLHF. DNA for the CDR3: TGCAGTGCTCATCTGGACAGAAACCATAATTCACCCCTCCACTTT.

This clonotype was counted many times. The V gene is TRBV20-1, the J gene TRBJ2-2; TRBD1 agrees at 7 bases. V dropped 3 bases and J dropped 9; count of bases not matched to a gene: 7. Per germline, CDR1 DFQATT and CDR2 SNEGSKA (reference sequence). The CDR3 is 13 amino acids. In DNA form, the CDR3 reads TGCAGTGCTAGGGGACAGCTCTACCGGGAGCTGTTTTTT. This codes for CSARGQLYRELFF.

The chain has TRBV6-2 or TRBV6-3 and TRBJ2-6; D gene unclear. The CDR3 extends over 16 amino acids. Germline V gene sequence: CDR1 MNHEY, CDR2 SVGEGT. Trimming removed 5 bases from V and 0 bases from J, with 11 bases in between. The CDR3 here is CASSEVKLSGANVLTF. DNA of the CDR3: TGTGCCAGCAGTGAGGTTAAGCTCTCTGGGGCCAACGTCCTGACTTTC.

The J gene is TRBJ1-5, the V gene TRBV19; D is ambiguous. The germline V and J ends were trimmed by 5 bases and 3 bases, with 17 bases remaining between them. Germline CDR1 is LNHDA and CDR2 is SQIVND (reference sequence). This CDR3 spans 16 amino acids. CDR3: CASSPLGRTPNQPQHF. In DNA, the CDR3 is TGTGCCAGTAGTCCCTTGGGCAGGACCCCCAATCAGCCCCAGCATTTT.

The table lists this clonotype with a few counts. The chain uses TRBV20-1 and TRBJ1-1, with TRBD1 identical over 7 bases. The germline gives CDR1 DFQATT, CDR2 SNEGSKA (reference sequence). The CDR3 is 13 residues long. V lost 6 bases, J lost 2 bases, and 6 bases stayed unmatched. CDR3 protein: CSALDRRNTEAFF. The DNA for the CDR3 is TGCAGTGCACTGGACAGGAGAAACACTGAAGCTTTCTTT.

The CDR3 bases are TGTGCCAGCAGCCCCAACCAAAACATTCAGTACTTC. The encoded protein is CASSPNQNIQYF. The V call is TRBV11-2, the J call TRBJ2-4; D unclear. The CDR3 contains 12 residues. The germline gives CDR1 SGHAT, CDR2 FQNNGV. Trimming cost V 5 bases and J 5 bases, with 7 bases left between them.

The V gene is TRBV4-3, the J gene TRBJ2-5, with a possible D match to TRBD2 (6 bases). There are 16 residues in the CDR3. V lost 0 bases and J lost 4, with 15 bases in between. The germline gives CDR1 LGHNA, CDR2 YSLEER. The CDR3 DNA reads TGCGCCAGCAGCCAAGATCCTGGGGGAGGTGGAGAGACCCAGTACTTC. It is translated as CASSQDPGGGGETQYF.